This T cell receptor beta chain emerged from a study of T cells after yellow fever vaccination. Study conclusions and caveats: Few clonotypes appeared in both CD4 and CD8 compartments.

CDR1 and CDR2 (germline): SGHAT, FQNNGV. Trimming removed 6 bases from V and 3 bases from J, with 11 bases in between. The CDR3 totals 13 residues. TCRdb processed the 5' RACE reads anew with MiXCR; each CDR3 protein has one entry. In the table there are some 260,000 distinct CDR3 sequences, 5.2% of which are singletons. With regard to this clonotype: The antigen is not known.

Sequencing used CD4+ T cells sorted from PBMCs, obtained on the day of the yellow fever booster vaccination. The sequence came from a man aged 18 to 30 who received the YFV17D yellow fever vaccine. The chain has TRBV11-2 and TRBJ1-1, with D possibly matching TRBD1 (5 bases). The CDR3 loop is CASSRGGDTEAFF. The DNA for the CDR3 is TGTGCCAGCAGTCGAGGAGGGGACACTGAAGCTTTCTTT.